The rows below give T cell receptor beta chains drawn from one sample of a study of vaccination effects on CD4 cells after COVID-19. The protocol was immunoSEQ multiplex PCR, while the TCRdb copy is restricted to in-frame clones and leaves out a portion. The sample carries approximately 74,000 clones, about four fifths recorded once. For these TCRs, the target antigens are not known. The material sequenced was CD4+ T cells from PBMCs cultured with HCoV-NL63 spike peptides, taken before COVID-19 vaccination. The receptors originated from a human donor who received a COVID-19 vaccine. Both conserved end residues are part of each CDR3. Fields, in order: D gene, clone size, J gene, V gene, CDR3 DNA, CDR3 protein. The D gene is left open where the match is weak. Some rows have no size entry. The others give once, few or many, or a class for an expanded clone.

>.|.|TRBJ2-3|TRBV19
TGTGCCAGTAGTATAAGGGGGAGCACAGATACGCAGTATTTT
CASSIRGSTDTQYF
>TRBD2|.|TRBJ2-2|TRBV9
TGTGCCAGCAGCGTATACTCGGGGGGGAACACCGGGGAGCTGTTTTTT
CASSVYSGGNTGELFF
>TRBD1|.|TRBJ1-3|TRBV5-1
TGCGCCAGCAGCGAACAGGGGAGCTACAACACCATATATTTT
CASSEQGSYNTIYF
>TRBD2|.|TRBJ2-2|TRBV7-2
TGTGCCAGCAGCTTACGGGGACTAGCGGGGGGATACACCGGGGAGCTGTTTTTT
CASSLRGLAGGYTGELFF
>TRBD1|.|TRBJ1-4|TRBV6-6
TGTGCCAGCAGTTACCCGGGACAGGGTACCCATGAAAAACTGTTTTTT
CASSYPGQGTHEKLFF
>.|.|TRBJ1-2|TRBV28
TGTGCCAGCAGTTACCCGTATACCTATGGCTACACCTTC
CASSYPYTYGYTF
>.|.|TRBJ1-1|TRBV29-1
TGCAGCGTCCCGGGACGTACGAACACTGAAGCTTTCTTT
CSVPGRTNTEAFF
>TRBD2|.|TRBJ2-5|TRBV5-1
TGCGCCAGCAGCCCGCGGACTAGCGGGGGTACTTCGGTGACCCAGTACTTC
CASSPRTSGGTSVTQYF
>TRBD1|once|TRBJ2-1|TRBV24-1
TGTGCCACCAGTGACACAGGGGCAGGGGGAAGGAATGAGCAGTTCTTC
CATSDTGAGGRNEQFF
>.|.|TRBJ1-2|TRBV28
TGTGCCAGCAGCCTGACATATTTGGGCTACACCTTC
CASSLTYLGYTF
>.|.|TRBJ1-1|TRBV5-1
TGCGCCAGTCAGCCCCCCCTCGCTGGGGGAGAAGCTTTCTTT
CASQPPLAGGEAFF
>.|.|TRBJ1-5|TRBV18
TGTGCCAGCTCACCACAGGGGGGCAATCAGCCCCAGCATTTT
CASSPQGGNQPQHF
>TRBD2|.|TRBJ2-5|TRBV6-6
TGTGCCGGGTCCCAGACTAGCGCTAAAGAGACCCAGTACTTC
CAGSQTSAKETQYF
>TRBD1|few|TRBJ2-1|TRBV20-1
TGCAGTGCCGACAGGGCCAATGAGCAGTTCTTC
CSADRANEQFF
>.|.|TRBJ1-2|TRBV6-2/TRBV6-3
TGTGCCAGCAGTTACTCGAGGGGGGCTCTTGGCTACACCTTC
CASSYSRGALGYTF
>TRBD1|.|TRBJ2-2|TRBV19
TGTGCCAGTAGTAAAACGGACAGGGGAGGCACCGGGGAGCTGTTTTTT
CASSKTDRGGTGELFF
>TRBD1|.|TRBJ1-5|TRBV18
TGTGCCAGCTCCCCCGGGACAGGGGATCCGCCCCAGCATTTT
CASSPGTGDPPQHF
>TRBD1|.|TRBJ2-5|TRBV7-3
TGTGCCAGCAGCCCCACACAGGGGGTAGAGACCCAGTACTTC
CASSPTQGVETQYF
>.|.|TRBJ1-5|TRBV7-2
TGTGCCAGCAGCTTCGTCCAGGGCGGCTACCAGCCCCAGCATTTT
CASSFVQGGYQPQHF
>.|.|TRBJ2-3|TRBV24-1
TGTGCCACCAGTGATTTTTTAGGCGGGCAGGACCACACAGATACGCAGTATTTT
CATSDFLGGQDHTDTQYF
>.|.|TRBJ2-3|TRBV4-1
TGCGCCAGCAGCCAACCTAACACAGATACGCAGTATTTT
CASSQPNTDTQYF
>.|.|TRBJ2-2|TRBV5-1
TGCGCCAGCAGCCCCCCCGGGACAGCGGGGACCGGGGAGCTGTTTTTT
CASSPPGTAGTGELFF
>TRBD1|.|TRBJ2-1|TRBV6-5
TGTGCCGTCGCGGGACAGGGGAGCTCCTACAATGAGCAGTTCTTC
CAVAGQGSSYNEQFF
>TRBD1|.|TRBJ1-1|TRBV5-1
TGCGCCAGCAGCTTGGAACCGGGACAGCTGAACACTGAAGCTTTCTTT
CASSLEPGQLNTEAFF
>.|once|TRBJ2-1|TRBV27
TGTGCCAGCAGTTTAAGCGCCAGGTCACTTTACAATGAGCAGTTCTTC
CASSLSARSLYNEQFF
>.|medium-sized|TRBJ2-1|TRBV7-7
TGTGCCAGCAGCCACGACAGTAGTATCTACAATGAGCAGTTCTTC
CASSHDSSIYNEQFF
>.|.|TRBJ2-5|TRBV6-2/TRBV6-3
TGTGCCAGCAGTTTGGGACAAGTTTTGGAGACCCAGTACTTC
CASSLGQVLETQYF
>.|.|TRBJ1-4|TRBV6-5
TGTGCCAGCAGTTACGAGGCAGGTTTGTCGAAACTGTTTTTT
CASSYEAGLSKLFF
>.|.|TRBJ2-2|TRBV7-9
TGTGCCAGCAGCTTAAACCCAGGGCTAAGCACCGGGGAGCTGTTTTTT
CASSLNPGLSTGELFF
>TRBD2|.|TRBJ2-1|TRBV10-1
TGCGCCAGCAGTGACACTAGCGGGGGGCCGTTCCTCAATGAGCAGTTCTTC
CASSDTSGGPFLNEQFF
>.|few|TRBJ1-3|TRBV19
TGTGCCAGTAGTATTTGGCAGGACCGTACATCTGGAAACACCATATATTTT
CASSIWQDRTSGNTIYF
>.|.|TRBJ2-5|TRBV6-5
TGTGCCAGCAGTCGGGATGAACAAGAGACCCAGTACTTC
CASSRDEQETQYF